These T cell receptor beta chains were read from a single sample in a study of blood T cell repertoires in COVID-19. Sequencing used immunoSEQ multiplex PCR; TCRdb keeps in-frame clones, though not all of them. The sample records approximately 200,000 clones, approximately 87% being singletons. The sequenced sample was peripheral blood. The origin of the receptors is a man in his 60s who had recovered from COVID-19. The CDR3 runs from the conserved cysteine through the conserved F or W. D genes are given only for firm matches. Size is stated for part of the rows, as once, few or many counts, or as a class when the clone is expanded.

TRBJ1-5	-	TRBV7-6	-	TGTGCCAGCAGCTTAGTAAGGCAGGTTCGGAAGCCCCAGCATTTT	CASSLVRQVRKPQHF
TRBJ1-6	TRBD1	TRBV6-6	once	TGTGCCAGCAGTTTGACCGGGACAGTGAATTCACCCCTCCACTTT	CASSLTGTVNSPLHF
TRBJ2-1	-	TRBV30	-	TGTGCCTGGAGACTTAGGGGCAATGAGCAGTTCTTC	CAWRLRGNEQFF
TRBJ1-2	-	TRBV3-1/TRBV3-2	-	TGTGCCAGCAGCCAAGGCTGGGGAACAGGAGGCTACACCTTC	CASSQGWGTGGYTF
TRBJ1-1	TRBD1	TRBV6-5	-	TGTGCCAGCAGAGATACGACAGGGATTGAAGCTTTCTTT	CASRDTTGIEAFF
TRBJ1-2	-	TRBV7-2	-	TGTGCCAGCAGCCCGAACAGGAATGACTATGGCTACACCTTC	CASSPNRNDYGYTF
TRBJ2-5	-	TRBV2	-	TGTGCCAGCAGTGTAAACTCGGAGGAGACCCAGTACTTC	CASSVNSEETQYF
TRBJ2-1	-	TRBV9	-	TGTGCCAGCAGCTCTGACAATGAGCAGTTCTTC	CASSSDNEQFF
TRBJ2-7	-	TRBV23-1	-	TGCGCCAGCAGTCAATCCCAACAGGGACGACTCGACGAGCAGTACTTC	CASSQSQQGRLDEQYF
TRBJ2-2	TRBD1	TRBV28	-	TGTGCCAGCAGCGGACAGGAGGCGAACACCGGGGAGCTGTTTTTT	CASSGQEANTGELFF
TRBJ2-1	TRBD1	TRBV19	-	TGTGCCAGTAAAGGACAGGGGAATGAGCAGTTCTTC	CASKGQGNEQFF
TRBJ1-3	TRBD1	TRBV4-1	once	TGCGCCAGCAGCCACCCACAGGGGCTAGGGGACACCATATATTTT	CASSHPQGLGDTIYF
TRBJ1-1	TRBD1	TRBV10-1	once	TGCGCCAGCAGTGAGGCGCCGACAGGGAGCGCCGGGAAGAACACTGAAGCTTTCTTT	CASSEAPTGSAGKNTEAFF
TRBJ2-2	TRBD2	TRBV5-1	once	TGCGCCAGCAGCTTTGCTAGCGGGAGGTTCGCGAACACCGGGGAGCTGTTTTTT	CASSFASGRFANTGELFF
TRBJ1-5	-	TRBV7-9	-	TGTGCCAGCAGCTTCGTACGGGAGACCCAGCATTTT	CASSFVRETQHF
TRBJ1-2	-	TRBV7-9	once	TGTGCCAGCAGCTTAGAGGTCCGATCCAGGGGTGGCTACACCTTC	CASSLEVRSRGGYTF
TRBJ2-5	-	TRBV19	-	TGTGCCAGTAGCGTTTATCCCGGACTAAAACAAGAGACCCAGTACTTC	CASSVYPGLKQETQYF
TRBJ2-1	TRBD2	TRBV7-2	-	TGTGCCAGCAGCTTAAGGCGGGGGGGCGTAAATGAGCAGTTCTTC	CASSLRRGGVNEQFF
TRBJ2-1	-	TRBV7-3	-	TGTGCCAGCAGCCCAACCGGACTTCCCTCCTACAATGAGCAGTTCTTC	CASSPTGLPSYNEQFF
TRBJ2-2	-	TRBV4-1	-	TGCGCCAGCAGCCAAGTCGCCCAGCGGGCGAACACCGGGGAGCTGTTTTTT	CASSQVAQRANTGELFF
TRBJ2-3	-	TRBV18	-	TGTGCCAGCTCACTGCTAGAGAGCACAGATACGCAGTATTTT	CASSLLESTDTQYF
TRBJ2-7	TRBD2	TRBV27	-	TGTGCCAGCAGTTTGTCCACCGGGACTACCCTGTACGAGCAGTACTTC	CASSLSTGTTLYEQYF
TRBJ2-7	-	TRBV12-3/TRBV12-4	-	TGTGCCAGCAGCCCCGCGGCCAGCTACGAGCAGTACTTC	CASSPAASYEQYF
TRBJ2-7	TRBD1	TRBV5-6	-	TGTGCCAGCCAAGGCGACAGGGACCGATACGAGCAGTACTTC	CASQGDRDRYEQYF
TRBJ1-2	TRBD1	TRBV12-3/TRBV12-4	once	TGTGCCAGCAGTCGACAGACAGGGAGGAACACCTTC	CASSRQTGRNTF
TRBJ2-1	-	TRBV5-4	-	TGTGCCAGCAGCCTCGGGGGTGTCGACAATGAGCAGTTCTTC	CASSLGGVDNEQFF
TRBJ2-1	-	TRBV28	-	TGTGCCAGCAGTTTGAGGCGGGAAGGTGAGCAGTTCTTC	CASSLRREGEQFF
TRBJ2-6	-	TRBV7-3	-	TGTGCCAGCAGCTTAAGCCGGGTCTCTGGGGCCAACGTCCTGACTTTC	CASSLSRVSGANVLTF
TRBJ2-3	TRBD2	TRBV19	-	TGTGCCAGTAGTGCATTAGCGGGGGAAGATACGCAGTATTTT	CASSALAGEDTQYF
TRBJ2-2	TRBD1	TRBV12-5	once	TGTGCTAGTGGTCTGGGACAGGGGTCCGGGGAGCTGTTTTTT	CASGLGQGSGELFF
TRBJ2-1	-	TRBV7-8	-	TGTGCCAGCAGCCCCTGGTTCGACGGGAGCTCCTACAATGAGCAGTTCTTC	CASSPWFDGSSYNEQFF
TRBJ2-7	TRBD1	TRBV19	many	TGTGCCAGTAGTATCGGACAGGGGAGGAGTGGTTCCTACGAGCAGTACTTC	CASSIGQGRSGSYEQYF
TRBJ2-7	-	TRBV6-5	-	TGTGCCAGCAGGGGGGGCTCCTACGAGCAGTACTTC	CASRGGSYEQYF
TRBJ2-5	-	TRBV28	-	TGTGCCAGCAGTTTTCCCGGGGAAGAGACCCAGTACTTC	CASSFPGEETQYF
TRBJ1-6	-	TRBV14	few	TGTGCCAGCAGCCAAGTCCGCGATTCACCCCTCCACTTT	CASSQVRDSPLHF
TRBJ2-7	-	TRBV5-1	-	TGCGCCAGCAGCTTCCGGGACATTACCAACGAGCAGTACTTC	CASSFRDITNEQYF
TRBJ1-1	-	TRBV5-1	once	TGCGCCAGCAGCTTGGCGGGCAGGGGGAACACTGAAGCTTTCTTT	CASSLAGRGNTEAFF
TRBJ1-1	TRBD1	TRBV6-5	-	TGTGCCAGCAGTCGGGACAGGGTGGCCCCTGAAGCTTTCTTT	CASSRDRVAPEAFF
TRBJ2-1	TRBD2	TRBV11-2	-	TGTGCCAGCAGCCCCGGGACTAGCGGGAACGTAAATGAGCAGTTCTTC	CASSPGTSGNVNEQFF
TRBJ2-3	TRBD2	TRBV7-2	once	TGTGCCAGCAGCTTGGGGTCCGGGACTAGGGGGGATACGCAGTATTTT	CASSLGSGTRGDTQYF
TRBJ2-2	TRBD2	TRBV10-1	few	TGCGCCAGCAGGCCGACTAGCGGGGGTACCGGGGAGCTGTTTTTT	CASRPTSGGTGELFF
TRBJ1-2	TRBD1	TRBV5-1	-	TGCGCCAGCAGCTTGGATGGACAGGGGTTTGGTGGCTACACCTTC	CASSLDGQGFGGYTF
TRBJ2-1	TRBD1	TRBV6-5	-	TGTGCCAGCAGTAGGGGACAGGGGGTCTACAATGAGCAGTTCTTC	CASSRGQGVYNEQFF
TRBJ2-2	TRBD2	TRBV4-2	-	TGTGCCAGCAGCTTCGGGACTAGCGGGAGTTTCTCCGGGGAGCTGTTTTTT	CASSFGTSGSFSGELFF
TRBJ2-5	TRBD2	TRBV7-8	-	TGTGCCAGCAGCTTTCCCGGGGGGGGGTTACTCGCTAAGGAGACCCAGTACTTC	CASSFPGGGLLAKETQYF
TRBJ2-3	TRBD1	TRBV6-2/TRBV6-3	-	TGTGCCAGCAGTTACGCGGACAGGGTTATGGATACGCAGTATTTT	CASSYADRVMDTQYF
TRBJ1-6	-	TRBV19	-	TGTGCCAGTACAGGGGCATATAATTCACCCCTCCACTTT	CASTGAYNSPLHF
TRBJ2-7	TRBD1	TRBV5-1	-	TGCGCCAGCAGCAGTGGACAGGGGGCCTACGAGCAGTACTTC	CASSSGQGAYEQYF
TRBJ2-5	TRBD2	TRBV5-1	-	TGCGCCAGTTCTAGCGGGAGGGAACAAGAGACCCAGTACTTC	CASSSGREQETQYF
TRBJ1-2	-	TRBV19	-	TGTGCCAGTAGGAGCAGAGGTCCCTATGGCTACACCTTC	CASRSRGPYGYTF
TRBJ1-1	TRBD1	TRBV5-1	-	TGCGCCAGCAGCGGCTACAGGGGGAACACTGAAGCTTTCTTT	CASSGYRGNTEAFF
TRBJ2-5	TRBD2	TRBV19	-	TGTGCCAGTAGTATAGACCCTCTCTTTGCGGGAGGGCCGGAGACCCAGTACTTC	CASSIDPLFAGGPETQYF
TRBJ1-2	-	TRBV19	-	TGTGCCAGTAGTATCGAGGTAGGCCTCGACTATGGCTACACCTTC	CASSIEVGLDYGYTF
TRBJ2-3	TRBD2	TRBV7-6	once	TGTGCCAGCAGCTTAGGGTCCGCGGGGGTGAGCACAGATACGCAGTATTTT	CASSLGSAGVSTDTQYF
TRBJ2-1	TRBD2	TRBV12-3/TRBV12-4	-	TGTGCCAGCAGTTTCTATCGGGAGGGTGAGCAGTTCTTC	CASSFYREGEQFF
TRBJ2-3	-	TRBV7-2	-	TGTGCCAGCAGCTTAGCGAGGAGAGATACGCAGTATTTT	CASSLARRDTQYF
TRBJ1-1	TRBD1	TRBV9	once	TGTGCCAGCAGCGTGACAGGGAAGGAGGACACTGAAGCTTTCTTT	CASSVTGKEDTEAFF
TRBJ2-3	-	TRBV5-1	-	TGCGCCAGCAGCTCAGGCGCTAGCAACACAGATACGCAGTATTTT	CASSSGASNTDTQYF
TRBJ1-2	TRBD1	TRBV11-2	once	TGTGCCAGCAGCCCGGAGTGGACAGGATTCTATGGCTACACCTTC	CASSPEWTGFYGYTF
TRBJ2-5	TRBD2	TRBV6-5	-	TGTGCCAGCAAAGCTAGCGGAACGACCCAGTACTTC	CASKASGTTQYF